A single sample gave rise to the 26 T cell receptor beta chains below, sequenced in a study of long-term antiretroviral therapy in people with HIV. immunoSEQ v3.0 was run at survey level. The method was immunoSEQ multiplex PCR; TCRdb's version includes in-frame clones alone and lacks a portion of them. Seen here are roughly 20,000 clones, 80% observed once, and the top ten hold about 10%. The material sequenced was unsorted PBMCs, taken 0.2 years after starting antiretroviral therapy. These receptors all come from a woman aged 35 to 49 with HIV.

This chain joins TRBV4-3 and TRBJ2-3; TRBD1 matches at 7 bases. Germline CDR1 and CDR2: LGHNA and YSLEER. The CDR3 runs to 16 residues. V lost 3 bases to trimming and J lost 9 bases; unmatched junction nucleotides: 15. The CDR3 DNA reads as TGCGCCAGCAGCCACGTAACACAGGGGTCTGAGGGCACGCAGTATTTT. Amino acids: CASSHVTQGSEGTQYF.

The chain uses TRBV7-8 and TRBJ1-2, with a weak D call TRBD1 (5 bases). CDR1 is SGHVS, CDR2 FQNEAQ, per germline. Trimming shortened V by 4 bases and J by 12 bases, and 21 bases separated the two germline ends. The CDR3 is 14 amino acids. CDR3: CASSSPDPSRGNTF. CDR3 nucleotides: TGTGCCAGCAGCTCCCCCGACCCGTCAAGGGGCAACACCTTC.

The count of this clone is one. This sequence joins TRBV6-1 and TRBJ2-3; D is undetermined. The CDR3 runs to 13 residues. V was cut by 4 bases and J by 5 bases, with 10 bases left in between. Germline V lookup: CDR1 MNHNS, CDR2 SASEGT. This CDR3 reads CASSALPEDTQYF. The CDR3 DNA follows: TGTGCCAGCAGTGCCCTACCGGAAGATACGCAGTATTTT.

This clone came up a few times. V gene TRBV6-1 combines with J gene TRBJ2-7, with TRBD1 matching over 7 bases. The CDR3 loop spans 14 amino acids. V gave up 3 bases and J gave up 2 bases; unmatched junction bases: 4. Germline CDR1 is MNHNS and CDR2 is SASEGT. The CDR3 is CASSDVTGTYEQYF. In nucleotides, the CDR3 is TGTGCCAGCAGTGACGTGACAGGGACCTACGAGCAGTACTTC.

This sequence joins TRBV6-5 and TRBJ1-1; D not certain. This CDR3 contains 15 residues. The V gene's germline CDR1 is MNHEY and CDR2 SVGAGI. Between the trimmed V and J ends, which lost 6 bases and 0 bases, there was a span of 14 bases. The CDR3 region has the DNA TGTGCCAGCAGCCGAGGGCTGAGTCTGAACACTGAAGCTTTCTTT. Its protein product is CASSRGLSLNTEAFF.

CDR3 nucleotides: TGTGCCAGCAGTTCCATTATGAACACTGAAGCTTTCTTT. Protein sequence: CASSSIMNTEAFF. The J gene is TRBJ1-1, the V gene TRBV27; D gene ambiguous. CDR1 is MNHEY, CDR2 SMNVEV, per germline (reference sequence). This CDR3 has 13 amino acids. Trimming stripped 4 bases from V and 0 bases from J, with 6 bases between.

This chain uses TRBV5-1 with TRBJ1-1, with 8 bases fitting TRBD1. Trimming at V came to 3 bases and at J to 1 base, leaving 2 bases not matched to a gene. CDR3 length equals 14 residues. CDR1 and CDR2 (germline): SGHRS, YFSETQ. CDR3 coding DNA: TGCGCCAGCAGCTCAGGACAGGGGAACACTGAAGCTTTCTTT. It is translated as CASSSGQGNTEAFF.

The chain carries TRBV27 and TRBJ1-1; D not resolved. From germline, CDR1 is MNHEY and CDR2 SMNVEV (reference sequence). Trimming removed 7 bases from V and 3 bases from J, with 6 bases in between. The CDR3 runs to 11 residues. CDR3: CASIGYTEAFF. The CDR3 DNA reads as TGTGCCAGCATCGGGTACACTGAAGCTTTCTTT.

CDR3 nucleotide sequence: TGTGCCAGCAGCGCCTCGGGCTCCAATGAGCAGTTCTTC. Its protein is CASSASGSNEQFF. J is TRBJ2-1 and V is TRBV7-9, with D hard to call. Between the trimmed V and J ends, which lost 5 bases and 6 bases, there was a span of 11 bases. CDR1 and CDR2 from the germline V gene are SEHNR and FQNEAQ (reference sequence). CDR3 length: 13 amino acids.

V is TRBV5-4 and J is TRBJ2-2; 11 bases are a match to TRBD1. V lost 4 bases and J lost 6; bases outside the gene matches: 5. The V gene's germline CDR1 is SGHNT and CDR2 YYREEE (reference sequence). The CDR3 runs 15 residues. The CDR3 coding sequence is TGTGCCAGCAGCCAGGGACAGGGGGATTCCGGGGAGCTGTTTTTT. Translated, it gives CASSQGQGDSGELFF. Using reference TRBV5-4 and TRBJ2-2 for the parts outside the CDR3, the full variable domain is ETGVTQSPTHLIKTRGQQVTLRCSSQSGHNTVSWYQQALGQGPQFIFQYYREEENGRGNFPPRFSGLQFPNYSSELNVNALELDDSALYLCASSQGQGDSGELFFGEGSRLTVL.

The V and J genes are TRBV30 and TRBJ2-2; no clear D. Germline CDR1 reads GTSNPN; CDR2 reads SVGIG (reference sequence). The CDR3 consists of 11 residues. V lost 3 bases and J lost 3, with 2 bases in between. CDR3 in DNA: TGTGCCTGGAGAGACACCGGGGAGCTGTTTTTT. This gives the protein CAWRDTGELFF.

The V call is TRBV27, the J call TRBJ2-3; 14 bases fit TRBD2. The ends lost 6 bases at V and 6 bases at J; junction bases unmatched: 14. Germline V gene sequence: CDR1 MNHEY, CDR2 SMNVEV (reference sequence). This CDR3 has 18 residues. Here the CDR3 reads CASSPGLAGARRGDTQYF. CDR3 nucleotide sequence: TGTGCCAGCAGCCCGGGACTAGCGGGGGCCCGGCGGGGGGATACGCAGTATTTT.

The CDR3 here is CASSFPGQDSYEQYF. In DNA, the CDR3 is TGTGCCAGCAGCTTCCCTGGACAGGACTCCTACGAGCAGTACTTC. V gene TRBV7-9 combines with J gene TRBJ2-7; 7 bases are shared with TRBD1. The CDR3 length is 15 residues. With 3 bases clipped from V and 0 bases from J, the junction kept 5 bases outside the gene matches. The germline gives CDR1 SEHNR, CDR2 FQNEAQ (reference sequence).

The chain uses TRBV10-2 and TRBJ2-1; D unresolved. V gave up 7 bases and J gave up 0 bases, with 10 bases separating them. This CDR3 comprises 14 residues. Germline V gives CDR1 WSHSY, CDR2 SAAADI. The DNA for the CDR3 is TGCGCCAGCACGAGGTCAAGCTCCTACAATGAGCAGTTCTTC. Protein product: CASTRSSSYNEQFF.

The rearrangement joins TRBV19 to TRBJ1-1; a weak D match, TRBD1 (6 bases). CDR1 and CDR2 from the germline V gene are LNHDA and SQIVND (reference sequence). The CDR3 extends over 13 amino acids. The V end lost 3 bases, the J end lost 4 bases, and 9 bases lay between the germline ends. The CDR3 DNA follows: TGTGCCAGTAGTATCAGGGGTTCCACTGAAGCTTTCTTT. It codes for CASSIRGSTEAFF.

This clone was counted once. V usage is TRBV15 and J usage is TRBJ1-1, with D possibly being TRBD1 (6 bases). V lost 4 bases and J 1 base, leaving 16 bases between the germline ends. The CDR3 sequence is 16 residues long. Germline V gene data show CDR1 as LNHNV and CDR2 as YYDKDF (reference sequence). The CDR3 coding sequence is TGTGCCACCAGCAACAGACCGGGACACCCGAACACTGAAGCTTTCTTT. Translated: CATSNRPGHPNTEAFF.

This chain uses TRBV30 with TRBJ1-1, with D hard to call. The germline V gene has CDR1 GTSNPN and CDR2 SVGIG (reference sequence). The CDR3 sequence is 11 residues long. V gave up 0 bases and J gave up 5 bases, with 4 bases separating them. CDR3 DNA sequence: TGTGCCTGGAGTGTAGGGACTGAAGCTTTCTTT. It yields the protein CAWSVGTEAFF. The variable domain in full, completed from reference TRBV30 and TRBJ1-1, reads SQTIHQWPATLVQPVGSPLSLECTVEGTSNPNLYWYRQAAGRGLQLLFYSVGIGQISSEVPQNLSASRPQDRQFILSSKKLLLSDSGFYLCAWSVGTEAFFGQGTRLTVV.

The chain couples TRBV6-5 to TRBJ2-2; TRBD2 is a possible D gene (5 bases). V was trimmed by 6 bases and J by 5 bases, leaving 10 bases between them. The CDR3 length is 13 residues. Germline V gene lookup returns CDR1 MNHEY and CDR2 SVGAGI. The CDR3 spells CASSPTTTGELFF. As DNA, the CDR3 is TGTGCCAGCAGCCCGACTACGACCGGGGAGCTGTTTTTT.

The CDR3 DNA reads TGTGCCAGTGGGGGGACTACCTACGAGCAGTACTTC. It yields the protein CASGGTTYEQYF. The chain is built from TRBV19 and TRBJ2-7; 7 nucleotides line up with TRBD2. CDR3 length: 12 residues. CDR1 and CDR2 from the germline V gene are LNHDA and SQIVND (reference sequence). V was clipped by 8 bases and J by 2 bases; unmatched bases: 3.

The V and J genes are TRBV5-1 and TRBJ2-7, with a possible D match to TRBD1 (6 bases). With 4 bases removed from V and 3 bases from J, the gap between germline ends came to 11 bases. The CDR3 runs to 13 residues. The germline gives CDR1 SGHRS, CDR2 YFSETQ. CDR3 sequence (DNA): TGCGCCAGCAGCCAGGGGAATCTCTACGAGCAGTACTTC. Amino acid sequence: CASSQGNLYEQYF.

The V gene is TRBV6-5, the J gene TRBJ1-5; no firm D call. The CDR3 covers 15 residues. CDR1 is MNHEY and CDR2 is SVGAGI in the germline V gene. V was cut by 6 bases and J by 4 bases, with 16 bases left in between. CDR3 region: CASSSVWIPNQPQHF. CDR3 sequence (DNA): TGTGCCAGCAGCTCGGTCTGGATCCCTAATCAGCCCCAGCATTTT.

The chain carries TRBV5-1 and TRBJ2-4, with D perhaps being TRBD1 or TRBD2 (5 bases each). The CDR3 is 15 residues long. V was clipped by 0 bases and J by 6 bases, with 13 bases between them. CDR1 is SGHRS and CDR2 is YFSETQ in the germline V gene. The CDR3 protein is CASSLVPGAGNIQYF. The CDR3 DNA is TGCGCCAGCAGCTTGGTACCTGGGGCGGGAAACATTCAGTACTTC. Supplemented by reference TRBV5-1 and TRBJ2-4, the full variable domain reads KAGVTQTPRYLIKTRGQQVTLSCSPISGHRSVSWYQQTPGQGLQFLFEYFSETQRNKGNFPGRFSGRQFSNSRSEMNVSTLELGDSALYLCASSLVPGAGNIQYFGAGTRLSVL.

The chain couples TRBV6-5 to TRBJ2-7; tentative D call: TRBD1 (6 bases). The V gene lost 7 bases and the J gene lost 4 bases, with 20 bases spanning the gap. The germline CDR1 and CDR2 sequences are MNHEY and SVGAGI. CDR3 size: 15 residues. The CDR3 region is CASIHRRAGAYEQYF. The CDR3 nucleotides read TGTGCCAGCATACATCGTCGGGCAGGGGCTTACGAGCAGTACTTC.

This chain connects TRBV14 to TRBJ2-3; D unresolved. Germline V CDR1 and CDR2: SGHDN, FVKESK. The V gene lost 1 base and the J gene lost 8 bases, with 4 bases spanning the gap. This CDR3 contains 11 residues. The CDR3 sequence: CASSQAVTQYF. The CDR3 bases are TGTGCCAGCAGCCAAGCGGTTACGCAGTATTTT.

Comment on this clone: The same CDR3 can be traced to other DNA sequences in this sample. V gene TRBV30 combines with J gene TRBJ1-4, with no clear D. V gave up 0 bases and J gave up 5 bases, with 7 bases separating them. Germline loops: CDR1 GTSNPN, CDR2 SVGIG (reference sequence). The CDR3 length is 13 residues. The CDR3 loop reads CAWSVDRNEKLFF. For the CDR3, the DNA is TGTGCCTGGAGTGTAGATAGAAATGAAAAACTGTTTTTT.

V and J are TRBV4-1 and TRBJ2-1; TRBD1 is a possible D gene (7 bases). Germline V gene sequence: CDR1 MGHRA, CDR2 YSYEKL. Deletions cut 1 base from V and 8 bases from J, with 12 bases between. CDR3 length: 14 amino acids. This chain's CDR3 is CASSQGQGEDEQFF. In DNA form, the CDR3 reads TGCGCCAGCAGCCAAGGCCAGGGGGAGGATGAGCAGTTCTTC.